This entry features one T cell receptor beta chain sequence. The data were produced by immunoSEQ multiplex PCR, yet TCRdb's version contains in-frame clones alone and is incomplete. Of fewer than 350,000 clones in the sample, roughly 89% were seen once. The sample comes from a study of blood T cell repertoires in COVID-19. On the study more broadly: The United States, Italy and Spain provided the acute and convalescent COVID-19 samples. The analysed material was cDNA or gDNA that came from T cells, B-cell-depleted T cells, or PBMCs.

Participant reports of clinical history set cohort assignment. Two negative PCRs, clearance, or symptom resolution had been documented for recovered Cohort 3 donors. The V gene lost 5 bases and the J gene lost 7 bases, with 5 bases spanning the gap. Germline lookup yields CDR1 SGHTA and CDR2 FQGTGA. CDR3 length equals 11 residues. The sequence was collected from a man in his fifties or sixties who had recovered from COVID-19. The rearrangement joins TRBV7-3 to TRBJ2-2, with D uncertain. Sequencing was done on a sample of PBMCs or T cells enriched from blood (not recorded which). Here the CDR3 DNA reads TGTGCCAGCAGCGGCAACGGGGAGCTGTTTTTT. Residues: CASSGNGELFF.